This T cell receptor beta chain comes out of a study of cytomegalovirus exposure and HLA in healthy donors. Study conclusions and caveats: An analysis that came later showed most CMV-associated TCR beta chains appearing HLA-restricted. Later analysis reportedly placed an Asian-associated ancestry cluster below the approximately 730-donor mean in N-insertions. Most TCR beta V segments were productive about 90% or about 30% of the time in an earlier analysis.

Primers: 60 Vbeta forward and 13 Jbeta reverse. Clones were read by immunoSEQ multiplex PCR, and TCRdb kept only the in-frame ones, dropping some. This sample has 150,000 to 200,000 clones; more than 60% occur once, and the top ten carry roughly 2.5%. The CDR3 is 14 residues long. Germline V gene data show CDR1 as MGHRA and CDR2 as YSYEKL. Trimming removed 3 bases at V and 2 bases at J, with 7 bases between. This clone was seen a single time. Its antigen is not identified. The J gene is TRBJ2-2, the V gene TRBV4-1, with D uncertain. The receptor was isolated from a human donor in good health. The material sequenced was PBMCs. The DNA of the CDR3 is TGCGCCAGCAGCCATGCAGGTAACACCGGGGAGCTGTTTTTT. Translating gives CASSHAGNTGELFF.